The TCR beta chain described here comes from a study of cytomegalovirus exposure and HLA in healthy donors. General study results and limits: In an earlier analysis, in under 700 donors, most V segments appeared productive either ~87% or ~30% of the time. Analyzed later, most CMV-associated TCR beta chains appeared HLA-restricted. TCR beta V- and J-gene trimming was later associated with a missense DCLRE1C variant. Presence/absence analysis assumed near-uniform sequencing depth across donors.

This clone was counted only a few times. Its specificity is not known. The CDR3 runs to 17 residues. Germline-derived CDR1 and CDR2 are SGHVS and FQNEAQ. V shed 5 bases and J 1 base; nucleotides not matched to a gene: 9. The PCR employed 60 Vbeta primers together with 13 Jbeta primers. TCRdb's table, derived via immunoSEQ multiplex PCR, lists solely in-frame clones and lacks some. The table lists about 84,000 clones, around 68% of them singletons, with about 15% in the top ten. This TCR was recovered from a woman aged 40-49 years in good health and CMV-seropositive. V is TRBV7-8 and J is TRBJ1-5; 9 nucleotides agree with TRBD1. The sequenced sample was PBMCs. CDR3 sequence reads: CASSPDRGGESNQPQHF. The CDR3 bases are TGTGCCAGCAGCCCGGACAGGGGCGGGGAAAGCAATCAGCCCCAGCATTTT.